This T cell receptor beta chain was captured by sequencing in a study of shared clonotypes between healthy human individuals. The CD4+ fraction was divided into a CD45RA+ naive subset and a CD45RA-negative memory subset. It was at deep level that the assay was run. Genomic DNA of each subset was evenly split across several immunoSEQ plates. TCRdb's table, derived via immunoSEQ multiplex PCR, lists solely in-frame clones and lacks some. The sample has 2 million to 3 million clones; approximately 93% are singletons. Study findings and constraints: Generation probabilities of non-shared clonotypes were lower (relative to those shared by all four donors).

The V gene end was trimmed by 8 bases and the J gene end by 6 bases; junction bases not matched to a gene: 20. CDR3 length equals 16 residues. CDR1 GTSNPN and CDR2 SVGIG come from the germline V gene (reference sequence). Concerning this clone: Its antigen is unknown.

The material sequenced was naive CD4+ T cells from PBMCs. The sample's subset: CD45RA+ positively selected. The V call is TRBV30, the J call TRBJ2-3; 7 nucleotides match TRBD1. This receptor was obtained from a man aged 18-30 years in good health. Some clones in this sample may be carry-over from other donors' samples. The CDR3 DNA reads TGTGCCGGCCGACAGGGCGGCTTTAACTTCGGGGATACGCAGTATTTT. Translating gives CAGRQGGFNFGDTQYF.